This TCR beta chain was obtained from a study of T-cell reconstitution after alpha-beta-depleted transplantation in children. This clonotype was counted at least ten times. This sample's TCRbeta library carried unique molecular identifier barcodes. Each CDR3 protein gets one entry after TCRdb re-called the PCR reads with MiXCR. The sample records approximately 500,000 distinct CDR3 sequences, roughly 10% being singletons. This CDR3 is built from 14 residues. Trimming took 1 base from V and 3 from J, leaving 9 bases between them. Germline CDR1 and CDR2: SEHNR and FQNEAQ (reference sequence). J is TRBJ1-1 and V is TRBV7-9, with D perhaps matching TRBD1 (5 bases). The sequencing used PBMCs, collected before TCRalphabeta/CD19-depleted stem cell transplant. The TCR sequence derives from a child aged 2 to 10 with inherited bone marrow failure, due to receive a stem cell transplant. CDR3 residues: CASSLVGEYTEAFF. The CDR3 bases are TGTGCCAGCAGCTTAGTGGGGGAGTACACTGAAGCTTTCTTT. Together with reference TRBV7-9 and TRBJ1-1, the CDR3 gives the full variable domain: DTGVSQNPRHKITKRGQNVTFRCDPISEHNRLYWYRQTLGQGPEFLTYFQNEAQLEKSRLLSDRFSAERPKGSFSTLEIQRTEQGDSAMYLCASSLVGEYTEAFFGQGTRLTVV.